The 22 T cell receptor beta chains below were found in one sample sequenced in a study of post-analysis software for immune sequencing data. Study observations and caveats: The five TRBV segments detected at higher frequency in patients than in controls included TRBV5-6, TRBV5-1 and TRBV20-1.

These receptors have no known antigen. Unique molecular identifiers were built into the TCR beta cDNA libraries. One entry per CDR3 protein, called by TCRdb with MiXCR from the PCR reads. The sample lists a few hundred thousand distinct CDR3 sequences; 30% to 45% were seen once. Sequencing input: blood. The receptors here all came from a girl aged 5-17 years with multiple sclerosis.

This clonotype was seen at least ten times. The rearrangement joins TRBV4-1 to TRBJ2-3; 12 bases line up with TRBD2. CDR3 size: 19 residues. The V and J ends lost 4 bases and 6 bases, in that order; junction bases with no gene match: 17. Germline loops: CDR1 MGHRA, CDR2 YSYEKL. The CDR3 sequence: CASSPPTQTLAGGTDTQYF. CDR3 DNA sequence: TGCGCCAGCAGCCCACCTACTCAGACACTAGCGGGGGGAACCGATACGCAGTATTTT.

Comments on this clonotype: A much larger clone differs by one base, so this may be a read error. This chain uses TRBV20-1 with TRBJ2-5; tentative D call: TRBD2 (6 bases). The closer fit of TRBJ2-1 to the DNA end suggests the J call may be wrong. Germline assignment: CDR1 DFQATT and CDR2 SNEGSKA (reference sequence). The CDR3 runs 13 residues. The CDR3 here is CSASPGEEETQFF. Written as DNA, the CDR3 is TGCAGTGCTAGCCCCGGGGAGGAGGAGACCCAGTTCTTC.

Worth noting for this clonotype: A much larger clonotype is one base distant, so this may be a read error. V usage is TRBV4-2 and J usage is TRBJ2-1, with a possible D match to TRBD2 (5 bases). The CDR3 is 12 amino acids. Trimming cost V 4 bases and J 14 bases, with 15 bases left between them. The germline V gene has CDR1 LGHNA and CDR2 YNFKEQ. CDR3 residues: CASSPGNSVKFF. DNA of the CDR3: TGTGCCAGCAGCCCGGGGAACAGCGTTAAGTTCTTC.

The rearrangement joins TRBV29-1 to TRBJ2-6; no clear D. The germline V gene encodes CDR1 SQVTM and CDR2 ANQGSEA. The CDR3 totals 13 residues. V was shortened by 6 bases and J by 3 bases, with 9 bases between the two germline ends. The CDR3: CSVLWSGANVLTF. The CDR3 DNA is TGCAGCGTCCTCTGGAGTGGGGCCAACGTCCTGACTTTC.

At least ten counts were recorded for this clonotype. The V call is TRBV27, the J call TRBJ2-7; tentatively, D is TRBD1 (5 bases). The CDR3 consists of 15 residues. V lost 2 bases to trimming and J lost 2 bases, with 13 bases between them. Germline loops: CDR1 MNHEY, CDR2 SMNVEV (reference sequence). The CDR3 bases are TGTGCCAGCAGTTTACGGCAGGGCCCAACCTACGAGCAGTACTTC. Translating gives CASSLRQGPTYEQYF.

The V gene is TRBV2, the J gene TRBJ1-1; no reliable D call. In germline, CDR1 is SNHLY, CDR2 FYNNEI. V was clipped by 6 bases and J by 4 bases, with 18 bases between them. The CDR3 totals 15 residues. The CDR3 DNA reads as TGTGCCAGCAGGCCCGGCGAGGACGGAGGCACTGAAGCTTTCTTT. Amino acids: CASRPGEDGGTEAFF.

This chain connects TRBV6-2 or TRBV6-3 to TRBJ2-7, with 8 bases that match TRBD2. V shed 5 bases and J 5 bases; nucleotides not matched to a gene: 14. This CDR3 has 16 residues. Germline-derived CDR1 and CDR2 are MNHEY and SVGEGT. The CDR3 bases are TGTGCCAGCAGTCTCGAGTTAGCGGGGCCTTTTGACGAGCAGTACTTC. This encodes CASSLELAGPFDEQYF.

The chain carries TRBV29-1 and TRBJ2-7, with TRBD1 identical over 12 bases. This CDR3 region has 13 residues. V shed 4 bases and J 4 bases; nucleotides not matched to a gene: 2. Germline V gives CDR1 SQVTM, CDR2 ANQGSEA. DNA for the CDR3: TGCAGCGTTGGGGACAGGGGGCGATACGAGCAGTACTTC. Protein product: CSVGDRGRYEQYF.

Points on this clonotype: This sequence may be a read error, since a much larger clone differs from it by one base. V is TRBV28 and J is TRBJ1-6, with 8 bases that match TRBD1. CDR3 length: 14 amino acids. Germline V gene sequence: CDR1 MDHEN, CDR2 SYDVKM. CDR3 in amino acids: CASILRGHGSPPHF. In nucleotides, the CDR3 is TGTGCCAGCATCCTCAGGGGGCACGGCTCACCCCCCCACTTT. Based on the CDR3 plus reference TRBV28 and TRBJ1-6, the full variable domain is DVKVTQSSRYLVKRTGEKVFLECVQDMDHENMFWYRQDPGLGLRLIYFSYDVKMKEKGDIPEGYSVSREKKERFSLILESASTNQTSMYLCASILRGHGSPPHFGNGTRLTVT.

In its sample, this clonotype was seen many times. For the CDR3, the DNA is TGTGCCACCGGGACAGGGGGTAACACCGGGGAGCTGTTTTTT. Protein product: CATGTGGNTGELFF. This rearrangement joins TRBV6-4 to TRBJ2-2, with 11 bases identical to TRBD1. The CDR3 covers 14 residues. Germline V CDR1 and CDR2: MRHNA, SNTAGT. Trimming took 10 bases from V and 2 from J; bases not matched to a gene: 3.

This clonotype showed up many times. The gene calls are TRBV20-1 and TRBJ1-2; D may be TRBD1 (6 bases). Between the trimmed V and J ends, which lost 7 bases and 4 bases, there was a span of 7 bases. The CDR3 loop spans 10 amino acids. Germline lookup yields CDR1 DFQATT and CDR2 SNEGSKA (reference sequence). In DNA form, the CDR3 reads TGCAGTGGACAGGCCTATGGCTACACCTTC. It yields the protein CSGQAYGYTF.

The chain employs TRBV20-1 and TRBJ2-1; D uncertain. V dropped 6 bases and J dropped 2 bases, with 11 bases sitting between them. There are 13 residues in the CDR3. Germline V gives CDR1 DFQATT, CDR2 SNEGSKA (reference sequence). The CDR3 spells CSAPQNTYNEQFF. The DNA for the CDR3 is TGCAGTGCACCACAGAACACCTACAATGAGCAGTTCTTC.

The CDR3 bases are TGTGCCAGCAGCGTAGCCCCAGCAGGGGGTACTATAGCTGGAAACACCATATATTTT. The encoded protein is CASSVAPAGGTIAGNTIYF. The rearrangement links TRBV9 to TRBJ1-3, with TRBD1 matching over 7 bases. The V gene's germline CDR1 is SGDLS and CDR2 YYNGEE. Unmatched junction bases numbered 14, after V lost 0 bases and J lost 2 bases. The CDR3 contains 19 residues.

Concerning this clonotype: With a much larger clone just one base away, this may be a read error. Written as DNA, the CDR3 is TGTGTCAGCAGCTTAGACATTATCGAATATGGCTACACCTTC. Its protein is CVSSLDIIEYGYTF. V is TRBV7-2 and J is TRBJ1-2; D unresolved. This CDR3 is built from 14 residues. Germline assignment: CDR1 SGHTA and CDR2 FQGNSA.

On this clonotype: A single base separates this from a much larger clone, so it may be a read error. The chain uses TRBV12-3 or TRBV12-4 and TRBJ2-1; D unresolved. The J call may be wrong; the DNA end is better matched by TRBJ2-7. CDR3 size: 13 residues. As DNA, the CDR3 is TGTGCCAGCAGTCCCCTCCCCGGCAATGAGCAGTACTTC. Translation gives CASSPLPGNEQYF.

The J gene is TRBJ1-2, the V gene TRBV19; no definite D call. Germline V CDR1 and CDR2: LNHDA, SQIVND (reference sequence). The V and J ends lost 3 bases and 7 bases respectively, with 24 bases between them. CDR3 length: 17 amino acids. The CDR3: CASSMADGPARGSGYTF. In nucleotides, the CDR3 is TGTGCCAGTAGTATGGCGGACGGACCAGCCCGGGGTAGTGGCTACACCTTC.

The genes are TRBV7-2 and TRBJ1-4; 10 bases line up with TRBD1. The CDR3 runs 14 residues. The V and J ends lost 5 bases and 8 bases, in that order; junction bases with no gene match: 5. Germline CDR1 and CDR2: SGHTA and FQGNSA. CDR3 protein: CASSLTGGAEKLFF. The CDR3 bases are TGTGCCAGCAGCCTGACAGGGGGCGCGGAAAAACTGTTTTTT. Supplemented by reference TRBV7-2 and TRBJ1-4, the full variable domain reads GAGVSQSPSNKVTEKGKDVELRCDPISGHTALYWYRQSLGQGLEFLIYFQGNSAPDKSGLPSDRFSAERTGGSVSTLTIQRTQQEDSAVYLCASSLTGGAEKLFFGSGTQLSVL.

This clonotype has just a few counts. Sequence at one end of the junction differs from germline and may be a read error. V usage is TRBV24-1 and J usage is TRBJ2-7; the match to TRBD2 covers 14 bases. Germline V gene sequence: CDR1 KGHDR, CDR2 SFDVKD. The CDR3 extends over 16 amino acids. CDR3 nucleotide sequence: TGTGCCGCCAGTGCCACGGGGACTAGCGGGAGATGGGAGCAGTACTTC. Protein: CAASATGTSGRWEQYF.

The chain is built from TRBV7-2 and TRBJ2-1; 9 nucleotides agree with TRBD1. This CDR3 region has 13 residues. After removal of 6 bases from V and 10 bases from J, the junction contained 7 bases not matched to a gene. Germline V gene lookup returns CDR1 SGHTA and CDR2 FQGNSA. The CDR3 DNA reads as TGTGCCAGCAGGCCGACAGGGGGTGGAGAGCAGTTCTTC. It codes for CASRPTGGGEQFF.

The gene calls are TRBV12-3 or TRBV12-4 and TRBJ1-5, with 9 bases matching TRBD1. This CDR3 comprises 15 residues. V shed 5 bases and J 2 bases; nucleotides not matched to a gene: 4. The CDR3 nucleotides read TGTGCCAGCAGTCGACAGGGGGGTCGCAATCAGCCCCAGCATTTT. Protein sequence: CASSRQGGRNQPQHF.

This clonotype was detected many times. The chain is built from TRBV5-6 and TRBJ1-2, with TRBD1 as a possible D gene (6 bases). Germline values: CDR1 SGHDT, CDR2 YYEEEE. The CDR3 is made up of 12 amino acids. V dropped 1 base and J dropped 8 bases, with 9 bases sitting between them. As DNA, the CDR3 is TGTGCCAGCAGCTTGACAGGGTACGGCTACACCTTC. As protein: CASSLTGYGYTF.

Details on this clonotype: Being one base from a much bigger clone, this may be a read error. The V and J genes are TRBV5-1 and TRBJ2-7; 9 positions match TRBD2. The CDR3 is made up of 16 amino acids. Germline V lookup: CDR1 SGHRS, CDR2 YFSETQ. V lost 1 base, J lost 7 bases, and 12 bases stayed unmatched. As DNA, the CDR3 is TGCGCCAGCAGCTTGACGGTAGCGGGAGCGAGCGGTGAGCAGTACTTC. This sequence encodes CASSLTVAGASGEQYF.